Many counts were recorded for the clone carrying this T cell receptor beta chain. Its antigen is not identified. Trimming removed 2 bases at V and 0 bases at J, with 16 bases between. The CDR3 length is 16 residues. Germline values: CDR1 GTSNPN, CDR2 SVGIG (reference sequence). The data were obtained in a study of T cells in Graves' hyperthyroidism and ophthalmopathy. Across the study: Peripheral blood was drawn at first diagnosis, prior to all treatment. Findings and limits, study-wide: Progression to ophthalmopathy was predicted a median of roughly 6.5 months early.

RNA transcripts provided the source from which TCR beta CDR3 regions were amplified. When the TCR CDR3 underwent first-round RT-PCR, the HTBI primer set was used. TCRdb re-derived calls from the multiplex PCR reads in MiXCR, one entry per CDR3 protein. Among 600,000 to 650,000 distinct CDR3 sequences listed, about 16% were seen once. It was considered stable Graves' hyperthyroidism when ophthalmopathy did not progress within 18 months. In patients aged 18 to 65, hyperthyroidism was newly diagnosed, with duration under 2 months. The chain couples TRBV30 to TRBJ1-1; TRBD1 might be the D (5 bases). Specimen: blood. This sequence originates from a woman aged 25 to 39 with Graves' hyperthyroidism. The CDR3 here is CAWSRGSGDLNTEAFF. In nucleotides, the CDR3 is TGTGCCTGGAGTAGGGGCTCTGGGGACTTGAACACTGAAGCTTTCTTT.